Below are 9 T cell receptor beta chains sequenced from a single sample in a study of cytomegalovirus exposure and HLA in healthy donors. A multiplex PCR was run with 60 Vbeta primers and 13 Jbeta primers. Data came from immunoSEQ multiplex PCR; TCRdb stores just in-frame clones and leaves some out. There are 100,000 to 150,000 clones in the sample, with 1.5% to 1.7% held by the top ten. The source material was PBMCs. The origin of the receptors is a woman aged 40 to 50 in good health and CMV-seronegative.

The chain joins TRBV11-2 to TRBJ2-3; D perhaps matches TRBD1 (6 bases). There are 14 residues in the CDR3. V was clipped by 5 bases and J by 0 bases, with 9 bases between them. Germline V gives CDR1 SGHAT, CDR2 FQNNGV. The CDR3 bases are TGTGCCAGCAGCCCCAGGGGAAGCACAGATACGCAGTATTTT. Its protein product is CASSPRGSTDTQYF.

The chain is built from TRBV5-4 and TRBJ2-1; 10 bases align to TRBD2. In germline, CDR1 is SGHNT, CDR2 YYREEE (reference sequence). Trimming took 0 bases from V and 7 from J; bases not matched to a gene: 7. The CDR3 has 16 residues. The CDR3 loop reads CASSLATSGAPNEQFF. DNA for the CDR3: TGTGCCAGCAGCTTGGCAACTAGCGGGGCCCCTAATGAGCAGTTCTTC.

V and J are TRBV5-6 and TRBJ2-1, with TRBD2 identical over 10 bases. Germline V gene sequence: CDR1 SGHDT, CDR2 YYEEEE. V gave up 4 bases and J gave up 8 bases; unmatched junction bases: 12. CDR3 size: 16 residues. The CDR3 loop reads CASSTRAGGLIYEQFF. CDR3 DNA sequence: TGTGCCAGCAGCACCCGAGCGGGGGGGCTTATATATGAGCAGTTCTTC.

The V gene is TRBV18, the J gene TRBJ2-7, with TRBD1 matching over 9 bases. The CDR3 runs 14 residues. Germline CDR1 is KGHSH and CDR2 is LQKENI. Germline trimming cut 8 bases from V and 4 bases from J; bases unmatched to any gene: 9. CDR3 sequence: CASQSDRGGYEQYF. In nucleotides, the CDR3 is TGTGCCAGCCAGTCGGACAGGGGAGGGTACGAGCAGTACTTC.

The CDR3 coding sequence is TGTGCCATCGGGCAGCAGAACTATGGCTACACCTTC. Translation: CAIGQQNYGYTF. The chain employs TRBV10-3 and TRBJ1-2, with D unclear. Between the trimmed V and J ends, which lost 8 bases and 2 bases, there was a span of 9 bases. The length of the CDR3 is 12 residues. Germline values: CDR1 ENHRY, CDR2 SYGVKD.

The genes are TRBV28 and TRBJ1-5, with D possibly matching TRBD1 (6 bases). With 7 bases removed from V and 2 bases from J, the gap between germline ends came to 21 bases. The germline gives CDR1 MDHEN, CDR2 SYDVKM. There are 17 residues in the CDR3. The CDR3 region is CASTVRGWGGRNQPQHF. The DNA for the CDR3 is TGTGCCAGCACCGTCCGAGGGTGGGGGGGCCGCAATCAGCCCCAGCATTTT.

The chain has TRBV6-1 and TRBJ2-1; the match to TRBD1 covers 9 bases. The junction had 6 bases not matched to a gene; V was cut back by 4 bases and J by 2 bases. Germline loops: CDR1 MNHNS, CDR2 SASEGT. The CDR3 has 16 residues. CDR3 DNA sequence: TGTGCCAGCAGTGCGGGACAGGGTAACGCCTACAATGAGCAGTTCTTC. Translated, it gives CASSAGQGNAYNEQFF.

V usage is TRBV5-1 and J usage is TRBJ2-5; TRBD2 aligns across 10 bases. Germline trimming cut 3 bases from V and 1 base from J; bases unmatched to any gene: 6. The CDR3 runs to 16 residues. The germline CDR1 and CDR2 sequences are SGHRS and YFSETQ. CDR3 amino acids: CASSSGASGGQETQYF. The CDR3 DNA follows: TGCGCCAGCAGCTCCGGCGCTAGCGGGGGCCAAGAGACCCAGTACTTC.

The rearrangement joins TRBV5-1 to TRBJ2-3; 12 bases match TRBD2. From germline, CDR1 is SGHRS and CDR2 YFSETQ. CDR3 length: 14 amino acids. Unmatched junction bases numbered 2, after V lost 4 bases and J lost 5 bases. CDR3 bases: TGCGCCAGCAGCCCTAGCGGGGGGGGAGATACGCAGTATTTT. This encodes CASSPSGGGDTQYF.